This T cell receptor beta chain comes out of a study of long-term antiretroviral therapy in people with HIV. V was pared by 6 bases and J by 3 bases, with 6 bases between. CDR3 size: 11 residues. Per the germline V gene, CDR1 is KGHSH and CDR2 is LQKENI. Researchers ran immunoSEQ v3.0 at survey level. Clones were sequenced by immunoSEQ multiplex PCR, and TCRdb holds only the in-frame ones, with some missing. The sample has 20,000 to 30,000 clones, 85% to 95% seen once. The receptor comes from a woman between 45 and 60 years old with HIV. V gene TRBV18 combines with J gene TRBJ2-7; D gene uncertain. The sample consisted of unsorted PBMCs, taken more than 4.7 years after starting antiretroviral therapy. CDR3 in amino acids: CASSTDYEQYF. The CDR3 nucleotides read TGTGCCAGCTCCACCGACTACGAGCAGTACTTC.